This T cell receptor (beta chain) appears in the sequencing data of a study of OX40 agonist ivuxolimab in advanced cancers. V gave up 4 bases and J gave up 1 base, with 8 bases separating them. Per the germline V gene, CDR1 is MNHNS and CDR2 is SASEGT. This CDR3 is built from 14 residues. The protocol was immunoSEQ multiplex PCR, while the TCRdb copy is restricted to in-frame clones and leaves out a portion. Here the sample spans tens of thousands of clones, around nine tenths being singletons. This TCR was sampled from an adult with an advanced solid tumor such as melanoma, head and neck, liver or kidney cancer. The chain links TRBV6-1 to TRBJ2-1; D not certain. Sequences were derived from CD4+ or CD8+ T cells sorted from blood, sampled in a trial of the OX40 agonist ivuxolimab. The CDR3 DNA reads TGTGCCAGCAGTGTAGTGGAATCCTACAATGAGCAGTTCTTC. Translating gives CASSVVESYNEQFF.